These 11 T cell receptor beta chains share one sample of origin, sequenced in a study of brain T cells in children with intractable seizures. TCRdb's table, derived via immunoSEQ multiplex PCR, lists solely in-frame clones and lacks some. The sample consists of fewer than 85,000 clones, roughly 91% of them appearing once. Sequencing was performed on peripheral blood, taken at surgery. The receptors stem from a boy less than two years old with tuberous sclerosis and intractable seizures.

The chain links TRBV7-9 to TRBJ1-5; no firm D call. Germline V gives CDR1 SEHNR, CDR2 FQNEAQ (reference sequence). The CDR3 contains 15 residues. Trimming removed 6 bases at V and 0 bases at J, with 12 bases between. CDR3 nucleotide sequence: TGTGCCAGCAGTTCCGACACATATAGCAATCAGCCCCAGCATTTT. This encodes CASSSDTYSNQPQHF.

This clone was recorded once. The rearrangement joins TRBV10-2 to TRBJ1-1; TRBD1 matches at 9 bases. Trimming cost V 6 bases and J 5 bases; bases outside gene matches: 7. The CDR3 consists of 14 residues. CDR1 WSHSY and CDR2 SAAADI come from the germline V gene. The CDR3 spells CASRLTGGLTEAFF. The CDR3 nucleotides are TGCGCCAGCAGGTTGACAGGGGGTTTGACTGAAGCTTTCTTT.

This clone has only one observation. The CDR3 loop is CASSTHTSLSGNTIYF. Here the CDR3 DNA reads TGTGCCAGCAGCACCCACACAAGCCTCTCTGGAAACACCATATATTTT. The rearrangement uses TRBV7-2 and TRBJ1-3; no definite D call. V was shortened by 5 bases and J by 0 bases, with 14 bases between the two germline ends. The CDR3 contains 16 residues. Germline CDR1 and CDR2: SGHTA and FQGNSA.

This rearrangement joins TRBV24-1 to TRBJ1-1; D is unclear. V was shortened by 12 bases and J by 3 bases, with 13 bases between the two germline ends. CDR1 KGHDR and CDR2 SFDVKD come from the germline V gene. The CDR3 covers 12 residues. The CDR3 spells CAPQILDTEAFF. The CDR3 coding sequence is TGTGCCCCCCAAATATTGGACACTGAAGCTTTCTTT.

The chain combines TRBV4-2 with TRBJ1-2; 9 nucleotides agree with TRBD1. The CDR3 is made up of 14 amino acids. The germline V gene has CDR1 LGHNA and CDR2 YNFKEQ. The V and J ends lost 3 bases and 5 bases, in that order; junction bases with no gene match: 4. This chain's CDR3 is CASSQWTGEYGYTF. Here the CDR3 DNA reads TGTGCCAGCAGCCAGTGGACAGGGGAATATGGCTACACCTTC.

The chain uses TRBV27 and TRBJ2-5, with D perhaps given as TRBD1 or TRBD2 (6 bases each). This CDR3 is built from 15 residues. Germline V CDR1 and CDR2: MNHEY, SMNVEV (reference sequence). Trimming cost V 5 bases and J 5 bases, with 18 bases left between them. The CDR3 spells CASSATYRGAETQYF. For the CDR3, the DNA is TGTGCCAGCAGTGCCACGTATAGGGGGGCCGAGACCCAGTACTTC.

This chain joins TRBV30 and TRBJ1-1; TRBD1 aligns across 8 bases. Per the germline V gene, CDR1 is GTSNPN and CDR2 is SVGIG (reference sequence). This CDR3 region has 14 residues. The junction had 9 bases not matched to a gene; V was cut back by 7 bases and J by 2 bases. CDR3 in DNA: TGTGCCTACACCTCAGGGGGCAGAAACACTGAAGCTTTCTTT. As protein: CAYTSGGRNTEAFF.

The V and J genes are TRBV4-2 and TRBJ1-3; 7 bases line up with TRBD1. V was pared by 1 base and J by 0 bases, with 9 bases of the junction left unmatched. CDR1 and CDR2 (germline): LGHNA, YNFKEQ. This CDR3 has 18 amino acids. CDR3 protein: CASSQVVRGLNSGNTIYF. The CDR3 coding sequence is TGTGCCAGCAGCCAAGTTGTCAGGGGGTTAAACTCTGGAAACACCATATATTTT.

The chain recombines TRBV7-9 with TRBJ1-2; D is perhaps TRBD1 (5 bases). Looked up from germline, CDR1 is SEHNR and CDR2 is FQNEAQ (reference sequence). Deletions cut 5 bases from V and 2 bases from J, with 18 bases between. The CDR3 runs 16 residues. The CDR3 reads CASSPWVGGRNYGYTF. The CDR3 DNA follows: TGTGCCAGCAGCCCCTGGGTTGGGGGTCGAAACTATGGCTACACCTTC.

The chain employs TRBV3-1 (or the pseudogene TRBV3-2) and TRBJ1-1, with D perhaps TRBD1 (5 bases). The V gene's germline CDR1 is LGHDT and CDR2 YNNKEL (reference sequence). This CDR3 contains 14 residues. V lost 0 bases and J 1 base, leaving 6 bases between the germline ends. DNA of the CDR3: TGTGCCAGCAGCCAAGACAGGGCGAACACTGAAGCTTTCTTT. This sequence encodes CASSQDRANTEAFF.

This chain connects TRBV19 to TRBJ1-5; D is undetermined. There are 14 residues in the CDR3. CDR1 is LNHDA, CDR2 SQIVND, per germline (reference sequence). Deletions cut 7 bases from V and 0 bases from J, with 10 bases between. The CDR3: CASTLGDSNQPQHF. The CDR3 DNA is TGTGCCAGTACTCTCGGGGATAGCAATCAGCCCCAGCATTTT.